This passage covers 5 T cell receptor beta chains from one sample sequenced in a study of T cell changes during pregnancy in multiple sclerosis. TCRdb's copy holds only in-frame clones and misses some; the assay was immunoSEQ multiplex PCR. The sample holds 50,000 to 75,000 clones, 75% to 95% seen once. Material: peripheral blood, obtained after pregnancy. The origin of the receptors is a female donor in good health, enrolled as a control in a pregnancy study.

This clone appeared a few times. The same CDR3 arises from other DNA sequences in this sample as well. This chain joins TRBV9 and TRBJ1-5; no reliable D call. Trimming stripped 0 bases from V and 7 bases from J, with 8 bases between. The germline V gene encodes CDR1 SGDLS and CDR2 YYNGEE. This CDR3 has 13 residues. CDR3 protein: CASSVAGEQPQHF. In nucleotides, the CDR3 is TGTGCCAGCAGCGTAGCTGGGGAGCAGCCCCAGCATTTT.

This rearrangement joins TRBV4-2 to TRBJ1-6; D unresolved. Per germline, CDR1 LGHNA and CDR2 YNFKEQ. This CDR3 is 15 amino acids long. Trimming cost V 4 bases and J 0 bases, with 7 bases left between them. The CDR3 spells CASSPDISYNSPLHF. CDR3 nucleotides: TGTGCCAGCAGCCCAGATATCTCCTATAATTCACCCCTCCACTTT.

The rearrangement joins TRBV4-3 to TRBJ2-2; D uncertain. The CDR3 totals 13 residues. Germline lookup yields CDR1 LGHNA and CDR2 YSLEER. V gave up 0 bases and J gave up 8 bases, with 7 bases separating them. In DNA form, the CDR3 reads TGCGCCAGCAGCCAAGATATGGAGGGGGAGCTGTTTTTT. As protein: CASSQDMEGELFF.

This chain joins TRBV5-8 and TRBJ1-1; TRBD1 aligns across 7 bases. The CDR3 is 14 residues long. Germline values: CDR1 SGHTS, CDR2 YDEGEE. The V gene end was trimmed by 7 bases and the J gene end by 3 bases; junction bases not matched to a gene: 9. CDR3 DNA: TGTGCCAGCTCCACCAGGGGGTTTGACACTGAAGCTTTCTTT. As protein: CASSTRGFDTEAFF.

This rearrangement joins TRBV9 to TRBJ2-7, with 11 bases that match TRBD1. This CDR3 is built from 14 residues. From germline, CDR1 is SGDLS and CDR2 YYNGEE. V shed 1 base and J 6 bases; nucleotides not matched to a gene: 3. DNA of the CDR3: TGTGCCAGCAGCGTACGGGACAGGGGGGCCGAGCAGTACTTC. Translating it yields CASSVRDRGAEQYF. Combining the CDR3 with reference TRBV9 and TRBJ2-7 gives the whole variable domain DSGVTQTPKHLITATGQRVTLRCSPRSGDLSVYWYQQSLDQGLQFLIQYYNGEERAKGNILERFSAQQFPDLHSELNLSSLELGDSALYFCASSVRDRGAEQYFGPGTRLTVT.